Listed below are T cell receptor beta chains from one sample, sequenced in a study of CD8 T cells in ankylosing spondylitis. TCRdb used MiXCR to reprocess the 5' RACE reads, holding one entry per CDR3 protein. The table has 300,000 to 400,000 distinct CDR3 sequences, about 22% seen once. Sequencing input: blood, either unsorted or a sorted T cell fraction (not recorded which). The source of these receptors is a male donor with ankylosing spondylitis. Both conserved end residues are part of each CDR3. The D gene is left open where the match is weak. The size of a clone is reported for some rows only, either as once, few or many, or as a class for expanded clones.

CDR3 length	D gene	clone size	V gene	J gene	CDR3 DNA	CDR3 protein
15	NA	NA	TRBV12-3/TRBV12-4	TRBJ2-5	TGTGCCAGCAGTTCGGGACGGCAGTACCAAGAGACCCAGTACTTC	CASSSGRQYQETQYF
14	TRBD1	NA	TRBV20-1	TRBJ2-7	TGCAGTGCTGAGGACAGGGATCCTCTGGACGAGCAGTACTTC	CSAEDRDPLDEQYF
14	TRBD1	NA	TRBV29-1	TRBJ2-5	TGCAGCGGGGGGCGGACAGGGGGTCAAGAGACCCAGTACTTC	CSGGRTGGQETQYF
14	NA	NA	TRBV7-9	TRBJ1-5	TGTGCCAGCAGCTTTGATTTAGGCAATCAGCCCCAGCATTTT	CASSFDLGNQPQHF
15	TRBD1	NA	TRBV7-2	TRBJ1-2	TGTGCCAGCAGCTCCTCCGGGACAGTCTTCTATGGCTACACCTTC	CASSSSGTVFYGYTF
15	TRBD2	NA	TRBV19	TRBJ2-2	TGTGCCAGTAGTATCCTAGCGGGAGTCCCCGGGGAGCTGTTTTTT	CASSILAGVPGELFF
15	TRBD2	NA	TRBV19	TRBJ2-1	TGTGCCAGTAGTGACCGACTAGCGGAATACAATGAGCAGTTCTTC	CASSDRLAEYNEQFF
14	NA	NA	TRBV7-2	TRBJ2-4	TGTGCCAGCAGCTTAGAGCAGGGAGTGAACATTCAGTACTTC	CASSLEQGVNIQYF
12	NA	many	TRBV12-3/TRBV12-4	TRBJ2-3	TGTGCCAGCAGTTTGGAGGGAGATACGCAGTATTTT	CASSLEGDTQYF
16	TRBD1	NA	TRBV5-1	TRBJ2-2	TGCGCCAGCAGCTCGCATCGACAGGGAAGGTCCGGGGAGCTGTTTTTT	CASSSHRQGRSGELFF
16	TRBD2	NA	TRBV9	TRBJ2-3	TGTGCCAGCAGCAGAGGGGTTAGCGGGAGAGCAGATACGCAGTATTTT	CASSRGVSGRADTQYF
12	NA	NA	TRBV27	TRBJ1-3	TGTGCCAGCGTGGGGGACGGAAACACCATATATTTT	CASVGDGNTIYF